This is a list of T cell receptor beta chains from one sample in a study of blood T cell repertoires in COVID-19. TCRdb keeps only in-frame clones here, not all; method: immunoSEQ multiplex PCR. Of 400,000 to 450,000 clones listed, more than 70% are singletons. The material sequenced was peripheral blood. The receptors were sampled from a woman in her forties or fifties with COVID-19, enrolled during active disease. Both conserved end residues are part of each CDR3.

v_gene,CDR3aa
TRBV20-1,CSASAGGSTDTQYF
TRBV2,CASLVPRPISGANVLTF
TRBV5-8,CASSLNTAAYGYTF
TRBV10-2,CASRTGWQGAYEQYF
TRBV28,CASTYSNQPQHF
TRBV5-1,CASSLTSGAADTQYF
TRBV11-2,CASSLDLRNREKLFF
TRBV29-1,CSVDGAGKTQYF
TRBV28,CASSSSGSGELFF
TRBV18,CASSRDSNYGYTF
TRBV28,CASSSPRDSRTYEQYF
TRBV28,CASMRVVTEAFF
TRBV30,CAWSRDRVVEQFF
TRBV4-1,CASSHQDRGLEQPQHF
TRBV6-5,CASTGGPSTDTQYF
TRBV5-4,CASSLPQGDGELFF
TRBV3-1/TRBV3-2,CASSQESGDGTF
TRBV5-6,CASRRDRGLGEQYF
TRBV7-2,CASSLGGRSEQFF
TRBV19,CASSIGTGLNTEAFF
TRBV11-2,CASSLDTALEGEKLFF
TRBV12-3/TRBV12-4,CASSADGGDTQYF
TRBV19,CATKDRGKNTEAFF
TRBV6-6,CASSPRQGSFIRQYF
TRBV3-1/TRBV3-2,CASSKTGAETQYF
TRBV5-1,CASSLQGPDTQYF
TRBV27,CASRLTRRGNYGYTF
TRBV13,CASSRGGGNTEAFF
TRBV6-5,CASGSGWGYEQYF
TRBV3-1/TRBV3-2,CASSQPGMNTEAFF
TRBV19,CASSKVLGQGETEAFF
TRBV5-1,CASSTQGAGGYTF
TRBV10-3,CAISVDRESEKLFF
TRBV7-2,CASSFPGQQNYGYTF
TRBV30,CAQGTGSGELFF
TRBV9,CASSEGGLSNQPQHF
TRBV5-4,CASSPRLGVTNYGYTF
TRBV7-9,CASSLFPETQYF
TRBV5-4,CASRAQPGQMNTEAFF
TRBV29-1,CSASDAYEQYF
TRBV6-1,CASSDRQGTSGANVLTF